These 30 T cell receptor beta chains were sequenced from one sample in a study of cytomegalovirus exposure and HLA in healthy donors. Primers: 60 Vbeta forward and 13 Jbeta reverse. The repertoire was sequenced with immunoSEQ multiplex PCR; TCRdb's copy has only in-frame clones and lacks some. Here the sample spans over 80,000 clones, over 55% being singletons. Sequenced material: PBMCs. These receptors were taken from a boy aged 5-17 years in good health and CMV-seropositive.

The DNA for the CDR3 is TGTGCCAGCAACAGGGATACCACTGAAGCTTTCTTT. Encoded protein: CASNRDTTEAFF. V gene TRBV7-9 combines with J gene TRBJ1-1; D possibly corresponds to TRBD1 (6 bases). V lost 7 bases and J lost 4, with 10 bases in between. The CDR3 contains 12 residues. CDR1 is SEHNR, CDR2 FQNEAQ, per germline (reference sequence).

This chain joins TRBV10-1 and TRBJ2-2; TRBD1 aligns across 11 bases. Germline loops: CDR1 WNHNN, CDR2 SYGVQD (reference sequence). Trimming cost V 6 bases and J 4 bases; bases outside gene matches: 1. The CDR3 length is 14 residues. CDR3 nucleotides: TGCGCCAGCAGAGGGACAGGGGGCACCGGGGAGCTGTTTTTT. This encodes CASRGTGGTGELFF.

DNA of the CDR3: TGTGCCAGCAGCTTTACGGGACTAGCGGGGGCCCCCTACAATGAGCAGTTCTTC. It is translated as CASSFTGLAGAPYNEQFF. This sequence joins TRBV7-2 and TRBJ2-1, with 14 nucleotides matching TRBD2. CDR3 length: 18 residues. Germline values: CDR1 SGHTA, CDR2 FQGNSA. The junction had 6 bases not matched to a gene; V was cut back by 3 bases and J by 2 bases.

The rearrangement links TRBV2 to TRBJ2-7; 7 bases match TRBD1. This CDR3 comprises 15 residues. J lost 4 bases, V lost 3 bases, and 9 bases had no gene match. Germline assignment: CDR1 SNHLY and CDR2 FYNNEI. For the CDR3, the DNA is TGTGCCAGCAGTGACCAGGCAGGGGGTGGATACGAGCAGTACTTC. Its protein is CASSDQAGGGYEQYF.

The chain employs TRBV5-8 and TRBJ1-4; tentative D call: TRBD1 (6 bases). V gave up 1 base and J gave up 8 bases, with 12 bases separating them. Germline CDR1 SGHTS, CDR2 YDEGEE. This CDR3 has 14 amino acids. CDR3 sequence reads: CASSLWGLTEKLFF. The DNA for the CDR3 is TGTGCCAGCAGCTTGTGGGGGCTTACCGAAAAACTGTTTTTT.

This chain connects TRBV5-1 to TRBJ2-5; 7 nucleotides align to TRBD1. The J segment lost 3 bases and the V segment lost 4 bases, leaving 6 bases of the junction unmatched. The CDR3 contains 14 residues. Per germline, CDR1 SGHRS and CDR2 YFSETQ. The CDR3: CASSLRTGEETQYF. In DNA, the CDR3 is TGCGCCAGCAGCCTTAGGACAGGTGAAGAGACCCAGTACTTC.

This clone was seen more than once but under ten times. The gene calls are TRBV2 and TRBJ2-1, with 7 bases aligning to TRBD2. There are 13 residues in the CDR3. The germline gives CDR1 SNHLY, CDR2 FYNNEI. The V segment lost 7 bases and the J segment 5 bases; nucleotides outside the gene matches: 5. CDR3 sequence: CASKTSVNNEQFF. The CDR3 DNA reads TGTGCCAGCAAAACTAGCGTAAACAATGAGCAGTTCTTC.

This clone was seen more than once but under ten times. The gene calls are TRBV19 and TRBJ2-1; a possible D gene is TRBD1 (5 bases). This CDR3 is 14 amino acids long. V lost 3 bases to trimming and J lost 2 bases, with 8 bases between them. In germline, CDR1 is LNHDA, CDR2 SQIVND (reference sequence). As DNA, the CDR3 is TGTGCCAGTAGTATTGAAGGGGCCTACAATGAGCAGTTCTTC. It codes for CASSIEGAYNEQFF.

The CDR3 protein is CASSLLLTGTANTGELFF. In nucleotides, the CDR3 is TGTGCCAGCAGTTTATTGCTGACCGGGACAGCGAACACCGGGGAGCTGTTTTTT. V is TRBV27 and J is TRBJ2-2; 7 bases agree with TRBD1. The CDR3 runs to 18 residues. The germline CDR1 and CDR2 sequences are MNHEY and SMNVEV (reference sequence). Trimming removed 1 base from V and 0 bases from J; junction bases left unmatched: 8.

The V call is TRBV10-2, the J call TRBJ2-5; 7 bases are shared with TRBD1. In germline, CDR1 is WSHSY, CDR2 SAAADI. The CDR3 spans 12 residues. Unmatched junction bases numbered 7, after V lost 4 bases and J lost 11 bases. CDR3 sequence: CASSGTGKEQYF. For the CDR3, the DNA is TGCGCCAGCAGTGGGACAGGAAAAGAACAGTACTTC.

The rearrangement uses TRBV18 and TRBJ2-2; the match to TRBD1 covers 7 bases. The length of the CDR3 is 15 residues. Germline lookup yields CDR1 KGHSH and CDR2 LQKENI. V was pared by 4 bases and J by 0 bases, with 2 bases of the junction left unmatched. The CDR3 sequence is CASSLDRANTGELFF. The CDR3 nucleotides read TGTGCCAGCTCACTAGACAGGGCGAACACCGGGGAGCTGTTTTTT.

The chain employs TRBV4-3 and TRBJ2-1; 13 nucleotides line up with TRBD2. The CDR3 sequence is 15 residues long. Germline V CDR1 and CDR2: LGHNA, YSLEER. V lost 2 bases and J lost 9; bases outside the gene matches: 4. CDR3 bases: TGCGCCAGCAGCCAAACTAGCGGGAGGGGCAGTGAGCAGTTCTTC. Protein: CASSQTSGRGSEQFF.

The DNA for the CDR3 is TGCGCCAGCACCCCTAGGCACCTCTACGAGCAGTACTTC. It yields the protein CASTPRHLYEQYF. The chain uses TRBV10-2 and TRBJ2-7; D call uncertain. Trimming left V 7 bases short and J 3 bases short, with 13 bases between. The CDR3 consists of 13 residues. CDR1 and CDR2 from the germline V gene are WSHSY and SAAADI.

The V call is TRBV9, the J call TRBJ1-2; TRBD1 agrees at 8 bases. The ends lost 3 bases at V and 0 bases at J; junction bases unmatched: 7. In germline, CDR1 is SGDLS, CDR2 YYNGEE. The CDR3 has 16 residues. The CDR3 protein is CASSAQGGPTNYGYTF. The CDR3 bases are TGTGCCAGCAGCGCACAGGGGGGCCCAACTAACTATGGCTACACCTTC.

V is TRBV6-5 and J is TRBJ1-1; 7 bases map to TRBD1. V trimming: 6 bases; J trimming: 8 bases; junction bases outside the gene matches: 9. Per germline, CDR1 MNHEY and CDR2 SVGAGI. CDR3 length equals 13 residues. The CDR3 protein is CASSRSRGLEAFF. DNA of the CDR3: TGTGCCAGCAGCCGCAGCAGGGGGTTAGAAGCTTTCTTT.

CDR3: CASRPPGLGPEKLFF. The CDR3 coding sequence is TGTGCCAGCAGGCCCCCGGGACTAGGGCCCGAAAAACTGTTTTTT. The rearrangement links TRBV28 to TRBJ1-4; D may be TRBD1 (5 bases). The CDR3 runs 15 residues. V was shortened by 6 bases and J by 8 bases, with 19 bases between the two germline ends. Looked up from germline, CDR1 is MDHEN and CDR2 is SYDVKM.

CDR3 in amino acids: CASRQSGDSPLHF. DNA of the CDR3: TGTGCCAGCAGGCAGTCGGGAGATTCACCCCTCCACTTT. The gene calls are TRBV6-5 and TRBJ1-6; D ambiguous. Germline V CDR1 and CDR2: MNHEY, SVGAGI. The CDR3 sequence is 13 residues long. Trimming shortened V by 6 bases and J by 8 bases, and 11 bases separated the two germline ends.

This clone was observed a few times. This chain links TRBV9 with TRBJ2-1; 9 nucleotides agree with TRBD2. The trim removed 1 base at V and 5 bases at J, leaving 4 bases unmatched. The germline CDR1 and CDR2 sequences are SGDLS and YYNGEE. The CDR3 is made up of 15 amino acids. The CDR3 protein is CASSVSGGTNNEQFF. CDR3 nucleotides: TGTGCCAGCAGCGTAAGCGGGGGGACTAACAATGAGCAGTTCTTC.

This clone was seen a handful of times. The chain joins TRBV9 to TRBJ1-1, with unresolved D. From germline, CDR1 is SGDLS and CDR2 YYNGEE. V was shortened by 3 bases and J by 0 bases, with 18 bases between the two germline ends. CDR3 length equals 17 residues. The CDR3, as DNA: TGTGCCAGCAGCGCCCCCTACGAGGGAGATTTGAACACTGAAGCTTTCTTT. This sequence encodes CASSAPYEGDLNTEAFF.

This clone was detected once. The chain combines TRBV5-1 with TRBJ2-6; weak D call: TRBD2 (6 bases). The CDR3 totals 17 residues. Germline V lookup: CDR1 SGHRS, CDR2 YFSETQ. V dropped 3 bases and J dropped 4 bases, with 17 bases sitting between them. The CDR3 coding sequence is TGCGCCAGCAGCTCTGAATCCCGGGGGTACGGGGCCAACGTCCTGACTTTC. Its translation: CASSSESRGYGANVLTF.

This clone has only a few counts. The chain carries TRBV7-2 and TRBJ2-7, with D possibly being TRBD1 (6 bases). The V end was cut by 4 bases, the J end by 0 bases, with 16 bases between. The CDR3 consists of 16 residues. Germline V CDR1 and CDR2: SGHTA, FQGNSA. CDR3 bases: TGTGCCAGCAGCTACAGGTGGACAGTTAGCTCCTACGAGCAGTACTTC. This sequence encodes CASSYRWTVSSYEQYF.

This clone was seen a handful of times. The identical CDR3 is also encoded by other nucleotide sequences in the sample. This chain joins TRBV5-4 and TRBJ2-3, with TRBD2 matching over 14 bases. Germline-derived CDR1 and CDR2 are SGHNT and YYREEE (reference sequence). V shed 3 bases and J 2 bases; nucleotides not matched to a gene: 2. This CDR3 region has 16 residues. In nucleotides, the CDR3 is TGTGCCAGCAGCTCGGGACTAGCGGGAGTCACAGATACGCAGTATTTT. Its protein product is CASSSGLAGVTDTQYF. Drawing the rest from reference TRBV5-4 and TRBJ2-3, the complete variable domain is ETGVTQSPTHLIKTRGQQVTLRCSSQSGHNTVSWYQQALGQGPQFIFQYYREEENGRGNFPPRFSGLQFPNYSSELNVNALELDDSALYLCASSSGLAGVTDTQYFGPGTRLTVL.

V and J are TRBV19 and TRBJ1-2; D possibly corresponds to TRBD1 (5 bases). This CDR3 comprises 13 residues. V shed 2 bases and J shed 7 bases, with 11 bases lying between them. From germline, CDR1 is LNHDA and CDR2 SQIVND (reference sequence). The CDR3 loop is CASSIRQGRGYTF. Here the CDR3 DNA reads TGTGCCAGTAGTATACGCCAGGGCCGTGGCTACACCTTC.

This chain joins TRBV6-6 and TRBJ2-1; 9 nucleotides agree with TRBD2. Germline values: CDR1 MNHNY, CDR2 SVGAGI (reference sequence). The CDR3 has 15 amino acids. Trimming at V came to 6 bases and at J to 4 bases, leaving 7 bases not matched to a gene. CDR3 sequence reads: CASSQGLASYNEQFF. CDR3 bases: TGTGCCAGCAGCCAGGGACTAGCCTCTTACAATGAGCAGTTCTTC.

This chain links TRBV5-4 with TRBJ2-1, with 11 bases matching TRBD2. Per germline, CDR1 SGHNT and CDR2 YYREEE (reference sequence). The ends lost 4 bases at V and 0 bases at J; junction bases unmatched: 12. This CDR3 spans 19 amino acids. CDR3 in amino acids: CASSGSRTSGRNSYNEQFF. The CDR3 nucleotides are TGTGCCAGCAGCGGGAGTAGGACTAGCGGGCGAAACTCCTACAATGAGCAGTTCTTC.

The CDR3 loop reads CASSYGDRLSYEQYF. DNA for the CDR3: TGTGCCAGCAGTTACGGGGACAGACTCTCCTACGAGCAGTACTTC. This sequence joins TRBV6-5 and TRBJ2-7; 7 bases align to TRBD1. CDR3 length: 15 residues. The germline CDR1 and CDR2 sequences are MNHEY and SVGAGI. After removal of 2 bases from V and 0 bases from J, the junction contained 4 bases not matched to a gene.

J is TRBJ1-6 and V is TRBV28, with D tentatively TRBD1 (6 bases). The CDR3 runs 16 residues. The V and J ends lost 6 bases and 2 bases respectively, with 14 bases between them. Germline assignment: CDR1 MDHEN and CDR2 SYDVKM. The DNA for the CDR3 is TGTGCCAGCAGCCGGGCCGCAGGGGCCTATAATTCACCCCTCCACTTT. This codes for CASSRAAGAYNSPLHF.

The gene calls are TRBV29-1 and TRBJ2-2, with a tentative D call TRBD1 (5 bases). Trimming took 5 bases from V and 0 from J, leaving 13 bases between them. The CDR3 is 15 residues long. CDR1 is SQVTM and CDR2 is ANQGSEA in the germline V gene. The CDR3 here is CSVWIGRANTGELFF. CDR3 nucleotides: TGCAGCGTTTGGATCGGCAGGGCGAACACCGGGGAGCTGTTTTTT.

This clone was detected a few times. This chain links TRBV5-1 with TRBJ2-7; weak D call: TRBD1 (5 bases). The CDR3 runs 15 residues. Deletions cut 1 base from V and 2 bases from J, with 13 bases between. Germline CDR1 and CDR2: SGHRS and YFSETQ. CDR3 sequence (DNA): TGCGCCAGCAGCTTGAATGGGGCTGGAACCTACGAGCAGTACTTC. Amino acid sequence: CASSLNGAGTYEQYF. The full variable domain, its missing parts supplied by reference TRBV5-1 and TRBJ2-7, is KAGVTQTPRYLIKTRGQQVTLSCSPISGHRSVSWYQQTPGQGLQFLFEYFSETQRNKGNFPGRFSGRQFSNSRSEMNVSTLELGDSALYLCASSLNGAGTYEQYFGPGTRLTVT.

CDR3: CASSQSSGTNNEQFF. The CDR3 region has the DNA TGCGCCAGCAGCCAATCTAGCGGGACCAACAATGAGCAGTTCTTC. The rearrangement uses TRBV4-3 and TRBJ2-1, with TRBD2 identical over 9 bases. The V gene's germline CDR1 is LGHNA and CDR2 YSLEER. This CDR3 region has 15 residues. The J segment lost 5 bases and the V segment lost 2 bases, leaving 4 bases of the junction unmatched.